This T cell receptor (beta chain) was captured by sequencing in a study of shared clonotypes between healthy human individuals. Study-level results: Between a handful of donors, naive CD4 clonotypes were shared at a level of about 5.3%. Generally, naive subsets (rather than memory subsets) showed larger estimated richness.

Using immunoSEQ multiplex PCR, the repertoire was profiled, and TCRdb retains in-frame clones only, with some absent. Of some 2,400,000 clones in the sample, under 97% were seen once. About this clone: Its antigen is still unknown.

Only Caucasian adults living in Nashville, Tennessee made up the donor group. Negatively enriched CD4+ T cells were divided by CD45RA into naive and memory. This clonotype originated in a man younger than 35 in good health. Sequenced sample: naive CD4+ T cells sorted from blood. The subset denotes: CD45RA+ positively selected.

The DNA of the CDR3 is TGTGCCAGCAGCTTCAATAGGGGGGTTTCAGATACGCAGTATTTT. This sequence encodes CASSFNRGVSDTQYF. The chain links TRBV11-2 to TRBJ2-3; D may correspond to TRBD1 or TRBD2 (6 bases each). Trimming left V 3 bases short and J 4 bases short, with 14 bases between. The CDR3 runs 15 residues. Germline V lookup: CDR1 SGHAT, CDR2 FQNNGV.